This T cell receptor beta chain emerged from a study of cytomegalovirus exposure and HLA in healthy donors. Turning to the study itself: Previous work identified roughly 120 million unique TCR beta sequences from around 200 million T cells. Early release data held tens of millions of unique TCRs from HLA-typed donors. Notes on the study in general: In a later analysis, DRB1 alleles had the most associated TCRs; HLA-C alleles the fewest. TCR beta V- and J-gene trimming, according to a later analysis, was linked to a missense DCLRE1C variant.

Vbeta (60) and Jbeta (13) primers were used in the PCR. Libraries were prepared by immunoSEQ multiplex PCR; TCRdb keeps only in-frame clonotypes and omits some of them. The sample gives about 140,000 clones, about 80% of which show up once; about 3.9% is in the top ten. As for this clone: Its target is not known.

CDR3 length equals 18 residues. The V gene lost 0 bases and the J gene lost 0 bases, with 14 bases spanning the gap. Germline V gene sequence: CDR1 MGHRA, CDR2 YSYEKL. Sequencing was done on a sample of PBMCs. The gene calls are TRBV4-1 and TRBJ1-4; D is unresolved. This sequence was found in a man aged 18 to 30 in good health and CMV-seronegative. The CDR3, as DNA: TGCGCCAGCAGCCAAGAAGGAACGGTGGGAGCAACTAATGAAAAACTGTTTTTT. The encoded protein is CASSQEGTVGATNEKLFF.